These 13 T cell receptor beta chains were sequenced from one sample in a study of T cell responses to AZD1222 COVID-19 vaccine. Repertoires were generated with immunoSEQ multiplex PCR, while TCRdb's copy carries only in-frame clones and drops some. The sample has about 170,000 clones; 70% to 90% are singletons. The specimen comprised peripheral blood, sampled 28 days after the second AZD1222 dose. The receptors here all came from an adult who received the AZD1222 COVID-19 vaccine.

This chain links TRBV10-3 with TRBJ2-2, with D hard to call. Germline lookup yields CDR1 ENHRY and CDR2 SYGVKD. Trimming shortened V by 3 bases and J by 5 bases, and 19 bases separated the two germline ends. The length of the CDR3 is 17 residues. CDR3 amino acids: CAISDGYGLAPTGELFF. The CDR3 region has the DNA TGTGCCATCAGTGATGGGTATGGTTTGGCGCCGACCGGGGAGCTGTTTTTT.

This clone was seen only once. This chain links TRBV3-1 (or the pseudogene TRBV3-2) with TRBJ1-2; 8 nucleotides line up with TRBD1. Unmatched junction bases numbered 26, after V lost 4 bases and J lost 13 bases. Germline CDR1 is LGHDT and CDR2 is YNNKEL (reference sequence). The CDR3 consists of 18 residues. Here the CDR3 DNA reads TGTGCCAGCAGCCCTTTGCCCGGGCAGGGGGCGAGGTGGAGCTACTGCACCTTC. This sequence encodes CASSPLPGQGARWSYCTF.

The chain combines TRBV14 with TRBJ2-5; 9 bases align to TRBD2. CDR3 size: 16 residues. In germline, CDR1 is SGHDN, CDR2 FVKESK. V was pared by 3 bases and J by 4 bases, with 9 bases of the junction left unmatched. CDR3 sequence reads: CASSQGKGLAVETQYF. In DNA, the CDR3 is TGTGCCAGCAGCCAGGGTAAGGGACTAGCAGTAGAGACCCAGTACTTC.

The rearrangement links TRBV3-1 (or the pseudogene TRBV3-2) to TRBJ2-7, with D hard to call. This CDR3 is 11 amino acids long. V was pared by 1 base and J by 5 bases, with 3 bases between. CDR1 is LGHDT, CDR2 YNNKEL, per germline (reference sequence). CDR3 sequence (DNA): TGTGCCAGCAGCCAAGCCCACGAGCAGTACTTC. Protein product: CASSQAHEQYF.

This clone was seen just once. This rearrangement joins TRBV3-1 (or the pseudogene TRBV3-2) to TRBJ1-6, with D uncertain. The CDR3 extends over 15 amino acids. Germline V gene data show CDR1 as LGHDT and CDR2 as YNNKEL (reference sequence). The V gene lost 0 bases and the J gene lost 11 bases, with 14 bases spanning the gap. CDR3 DNA sequence: TGTGCCAGCAGCCAAGATATCGCCTCGGGCGCACCCCTCCACTTT. Amino acid sequence: CASSQDIASGAPLHF.

A note on this clone: Other nucleotide sequences from this sample produce the same CDR3. In DNA, the CDR3 is TGCGCCAGCAGCTTGGGAGGAACCTACGAGCAGTACTTC. Its translation: CASSLGGTYEQYF. V is TRBV5-1 and J is TRBJ2-7; D gene unclear. Per the germline V gene, CDR1 is SGHRS and CDR2 is YFSETQ. The CDR3 totals 13 residues. Trimming cost V 0 bases and J 2 bases, with 6 bases left between them. The whole variable domain, filled in from reference TRBV5-1 and TRBJ2-7, reads KAGVTQTPRYLIKTRGQQVTLSCSPISGHRSVSWYQQTPGQGLQFLFEYFSETQRNKGNFPGRFSGRQFSNSRSEMNVSTLELGDSALYLCASSLGGTYEQYFGPGTRLTVT.

The rearrangement links TRBV19 to TRBJ1-5; D is unresolved. V was trimmed by 9 bases and J by 3 bases, leaving 9 bases between them. This CDR3 is 12 amino acids long. Looked up from germline, CDR1 is LNHDA and CDR2 is SQIVND (reference sequence). The CDR3 is CASSWLNQPQHF. The DNA of the CDR3 is TGTGCCAGCTCCTGGCTCAATCAGCCCCAGCATTTT.

The rearrangement links TRBV9 to TRBJ2-1, with D perhaps TRBD1 (6 bases). V was clipped by 6 bases and J by 6 bases, with 16 bases between them. Germline CDR1 reads SGDLS; CDR2 reads YYNGEE. There are 14 residues in the CDR3. This CDR3 reads CASTSGGHPNEQFF. CDR3 nucleotide sequence: TGTGCCAGCACCTCTGGGGGACATCCCAATGAGCAGTTCTTC.

In this sample, this clone turned up once. The CDR3 DNA sequence: TGTGCCAGTAGTATAACCTCCGGGACAGCCGGAAACACCATATATTTT. The encoded protein is CASSITSGTAGNTIYF. This rearrangement joins TRBV19 to TRBJ1-3, with TRBD1 matching 7 bases. J lost 4 bases, V lost 2 bases, and 8 bases had no gene match. There are 16 residues in the CDR3. Germline V gives CDR1 LNHDA, CDR2 SQIVND (reference sequence).

The V gene is TRBV6-5, the J gene TRBJ2-5; TRBD2 is a possible D gene (5 bases). This CDR3 spans 14 amino acids. Germline V CDR1 and CDR2: MNHEY, SVGAGI. Trimming stripped 2 bases from V and 1 base from J, with 8 bases between. DNA for the CDR3: TGTGCCAGCAGTTACCGAGGGAGCCAAGAGACCCAGTACTTC. This gives the protein CASSYRGSQETQYF.

This chain connects TRBV4-1 to TRBJ2-7; weak D call: TRBD1 (6 bases). V was cut by 2 bases and J by 2 bases, with 13 bases left in between. CDR3 length: 15 residues. The germline V gene encodes CDR1 MGHRA and CDR2 YSYEKL. The CDR3 DNA follows: TGCGCCAGCAGCCAACCGGACAGTTTCCCCTACGAGCAGTACTTC. Protein sequence: CASSQPDSFPYEQYF.

The rearrangement uses TRBV19 and TRBJ1-5; tentatively, D is TRBD1 (6 bases). The V and J ends lost 1 base and 4 bases respectively, with 11 bases between them. Looked up from germline, CDR1 is LNHDA and CDR2 is SQIVND (reference sequence). The CDR3 runs to 15 residues. CDR3: CASSIGGQSNQPQHF. CDR3 nucleotides: TGTGCCAGTAGTATAGGTGGACAGAGTAATCAGCCCCAGCATTTT.

In this sample, this clone turned up once. The chain combines TRBV5-1 with TRBJ1-1, with 7 bases fitting TRBD1. Per germline, CDR1 SGHRS and CDR2 YFSETQ. This CDR3 comprises 16 residues. Trimming cost V 4 bases and J 2 bases; bases outside gene matches: 11. Here the CDR3 DNA reads TGCGCCAGCAGCCTGCCTCATGGGACAGCTAACACTGAAGCTTTCTTT. Residues: CASSLPHGTANTEAFF.